Listed below are T cell receptor beta chains from one sample, sequenced in a study of OX40 agonist ivuxolimab in advanced cancers. Profiled with immunoSEQ multiplex PCR; TCRdb holds only in-frame clones, not every one. In the table there are about 96,000 clones, more than 80% of which are singletons. This specimen was CD4+ or CD8+ T cells sorted from blood, taken in a trial of the OX40 agonist ivuxolimab. Receptors originate from an adult with an advanced solid tumor such as melanoma, head and neck, liver or kidney cancer. CDR3s include the opening cysteine and the closing phenylalanine or tryptophan. The D gene is left open where the match is weak. Only part of the rows carry a size: once, few, many, or a class if the clone is expanded.

D gene	J gene	clone size	V gene	CDR3 DNA	CDR3 protein
NA	TRBJ1-2	NA	TRBV20-1	TGCAGTGCCCCGGCATCGGGGGGCTACACCTTC	CSAPASGGYTF
TRBD1	TRBJ1-3	NA	TRBV30	TGTGCCTGGAAAAAAGATACCGGGACAGGGTCTGGAAACACCATATATTTT	CAWKKDTGTGSGNTIYF
NA	TRBJ2-5	NA	TRBV6-5	TGTGCCAGCAGTTGGATGTGGGGGCAGCAAGAGACCCAGTACTTC	CASSWMWGQQETQYF
NA	TRBJ2-1	NA	TRBV29-1	TGCAGCGTTGGGGGCGGGAATTACAATGAGCAGTTCTTC	CSVGGGNYNEQFF
TRBD1	TRBJ2-6	once	TRBV5-1	TGCGCCAGCAGCTGGCAGGGGGCTGGGGCCAACGTCCTGACTTTC	CASSWQGAGANVLTF
NA	TRBJ2-3	NA	TRBV7-8	TGTGCCAGCAGGGAGGTTACACCCACAGATACGCAGTATTTT	CASREVTPTDTQYF
NA	TRBJ1-2	NA	TRBV30	TGTGCCTGGAGAGACACTTACAACTATGGCTACACCTTC	CAWRDTYNYGYTF
TRBD2	TRBJ2-2	NA	TRBV9	TGTGCCAGCAGCGTAGGCGGGGGGCGGTCCACCGGGGAGCTGTTTTTT	CASSVGGGRSTGELFF
NA	TRBJ2-7	NA	TRBV25-1	TGTGCCAGCGGGCGGATGAACGAGCAGTACTTC	CASGRMNEQYF
NA	TRBJ1-2	NA	TRBV4-3	TGCGCCAGCAGCCCAGGGCGGGCTAACTATGGCTACACCTTC	CASSPGRANYGYTF
TRBD2	TRBJ2-2	NA	TRBV9	TGTGCCAGCAATCGAGGCGGGAGGGGGGAGCTGTTTTTT	CASNRGGRGELFF
NA	TRBJ2-2	NA	TRBV5-5	TGTGCCAGCAGCAGACGAATCGACACCGGGGAGCTGTTTTTT	CASSRRIDTGELFF
NA	TRBJ1-6	few	TRBV2	TGTGCCAGCAGTGCGGGGGCCCCTAATTCACCCCTCCACTTT	CASSAGAPNSPLHF
NA	TRBJ2-7	medium-sized	TRBV18	TGTGCCAGCTCACCACAGGGGTCCGAGCAGTACTTC	CASSPQGSEQYF
NA	TRBJ1-6	many	TRBV6-5	TGTGCCAGCAGTTACTCGATAGAAGCCTATAATTCACCCCTCCACTTT	CASSYSIEAYNSPLHF
TRBD1	TRBJ1-1	few	TRBV19	TGTGCCAGTAACGACAGGGCCATGAACACTGAAGCTTTCTTT	CASNDRAMNTEAFF
NA	TRBJ2-3	NA	TRBV27	TGTGCCAGCACCGAGGGGGATAGCATTGAAGATACGCAGTATTTT	CASTEGDSIEDTQYF
NA	TRBJ1-2	NA	TRBV19	TGTGCCAGTAGTCTAGGCTATGGCTACACCTTC	CASSLGYGYTF
TRBD2	TRBJ2-5	NA	TRBV2	TGTGCCAGCGGGGGTAGCGGGATAGGGGAGACCCAGTACTTC	CASGGSGIGETQYF
TRBD2	TRBJ2-3	NA	TRBV7-2	TGTGCCAGCAGCACTAGCGGGGGGGGCCGGGATACGCAGTATTTT	CASSTSGGGRDTQYF
TRBD2	TRBJ2-7	once	TRBV6-5	TGTGCCAGCGGTGTGGTGCGGGAGTCCTACGAGCAGTACTTC	CASGVVRESYEQYF
NA	TRBJ2-3	once	TRBV6-1	TGTGCCAGCAGTGAAACCCTAGCTAGCACAGATACGCAGTATTTT	CASSETLASTDTQYF